This T cell receptor (beta chain) was captured in a study of CD8 T cell repertoires and HIV-1 epitope variants. Across the study: Epitopes were three Gag families plus Nef HW9 and YT9. Enriched T cells were co-cultured with equal autologous T cell-negative cells. Notes on the study in general: Eight or nine antigen-specific TCR beta clonotypes were found; roughly six seemed cross-reactive to variants. No clonotypes responded to the TAALDMSHF plasma variant; about five recognized KF9, one HW9.

Germline assignment: CDR1 LNHDA and CDR2 SQIVND (reference sequence). Trimming at V came to 5 bases and at J to 4 bases, leaving 3 bases not matched to a gene. This CDR3 is 13 amino acids long. About this clone itself: Its target is not known.

The table came from immunoSEQ multiplex PCR; TCRdb's copy has only in-frame clones and leaves some out. Of 6,000 or so clones in the sample, 66% were seen once. This TCR was sampled from a male donor with HIV. The genes are TRBV19 and TRBJ1-1, with 8 bases lining up with TRBD1. Sequencing was performed on cultured CD8+ T cells derived from PBMCs. This CDR3 reads CASSWGTGTEAFF. Written as DNA, the CDR3 is TGTGCCAGTAGTTGGGGGACAGGCACTGAAGCTTTCTTT.